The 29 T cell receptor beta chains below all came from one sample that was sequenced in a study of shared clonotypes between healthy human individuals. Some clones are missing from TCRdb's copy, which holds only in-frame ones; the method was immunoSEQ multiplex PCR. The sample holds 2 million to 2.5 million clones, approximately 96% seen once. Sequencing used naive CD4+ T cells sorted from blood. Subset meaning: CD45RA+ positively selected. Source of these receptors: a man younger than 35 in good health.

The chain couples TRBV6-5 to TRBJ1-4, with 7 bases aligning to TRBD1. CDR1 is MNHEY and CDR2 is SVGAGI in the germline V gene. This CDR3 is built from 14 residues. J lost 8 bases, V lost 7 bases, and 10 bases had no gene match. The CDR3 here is CASTRGTRGEKLFF. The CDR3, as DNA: TGTGCCAGCACCAGAGGAACCAGGGGGGAAAAACTGTTTTTT.

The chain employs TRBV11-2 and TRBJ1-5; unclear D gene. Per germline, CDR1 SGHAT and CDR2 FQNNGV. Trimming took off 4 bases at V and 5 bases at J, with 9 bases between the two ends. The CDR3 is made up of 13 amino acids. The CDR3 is CASSSDGDQPQHF. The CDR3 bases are TGTGCCAGCAGCTCCGACGGTGATCAGCCCCAGCATTTT. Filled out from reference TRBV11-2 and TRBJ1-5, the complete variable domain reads EAGVAQSPRYKIIEKRQSVAFWCNPISGHATLYWYQQILGQGPKLLIQFQNNGVVDDSQLPKDRFSAERLKGVDSTLKIQPAKLEDSAVYLCASSSDGDQPQHFGDGTRLSIL.

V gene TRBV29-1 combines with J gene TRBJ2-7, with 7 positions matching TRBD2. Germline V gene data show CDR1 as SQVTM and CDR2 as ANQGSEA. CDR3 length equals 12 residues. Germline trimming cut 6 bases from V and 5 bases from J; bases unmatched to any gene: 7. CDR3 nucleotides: TGCAGCGTCTGGGGGGGACTCCACGAGCAGTACTTC. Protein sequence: CSVWGGLHEQYF.

The CDR3 sequence: CASSVREGKGTGELFF. The CDR3 DNA reads as TGTGCCAGCAGCGTAAGGGAGGGAAAGGGGACCGGGGAGCTGTTTTTT. The rearrangement joins TRBV9 to TRBJ2-2; 7 bases line up with TRBD2. The V gene's germline CDR1 is SGDLS and CDR2 YYNGEE. The length of the CDR3 is 16 residues. The V segment lost 1 base and the J segment 5 bases; nucleotides outside the gene matches: 8.

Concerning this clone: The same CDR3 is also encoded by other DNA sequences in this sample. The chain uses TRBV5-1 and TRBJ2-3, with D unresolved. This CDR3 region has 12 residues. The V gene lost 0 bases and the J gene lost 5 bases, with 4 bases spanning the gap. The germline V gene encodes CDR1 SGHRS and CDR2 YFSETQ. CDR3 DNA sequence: TGCGCCAGCAGCTTGGCTGGAGATACGCAGTATTTT. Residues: CASSLAGDTQYF. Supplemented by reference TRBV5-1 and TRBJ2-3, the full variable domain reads KAGVTQTPRYLIKTRGQQVTLSCSPISGHRSVSWYQQTPGQGLQFLFEYFSETQRNKGNFPGRFSGRQFSNSRSEMNVSTLELGDSALYLCASSLAGDTQYFGPGTRLTVL.

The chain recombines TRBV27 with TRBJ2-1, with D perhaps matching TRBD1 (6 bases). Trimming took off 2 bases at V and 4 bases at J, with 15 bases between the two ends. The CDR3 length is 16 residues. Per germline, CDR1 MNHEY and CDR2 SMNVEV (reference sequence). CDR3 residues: CASSLIQGPLYNEQFF. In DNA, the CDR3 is TGTGCCAGCAGTTTAATACAGGGTCCCCTTTACAATGAGCAGTTCTTC.

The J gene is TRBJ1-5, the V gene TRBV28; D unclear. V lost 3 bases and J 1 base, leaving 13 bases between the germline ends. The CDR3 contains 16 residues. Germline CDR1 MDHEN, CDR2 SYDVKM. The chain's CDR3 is CASSFGRKGSNQPQHF. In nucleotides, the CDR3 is TGTGCCAGCAGTTTCGGTCGCAAAGGGAGCAATCAGCCCCAGCATTTT.

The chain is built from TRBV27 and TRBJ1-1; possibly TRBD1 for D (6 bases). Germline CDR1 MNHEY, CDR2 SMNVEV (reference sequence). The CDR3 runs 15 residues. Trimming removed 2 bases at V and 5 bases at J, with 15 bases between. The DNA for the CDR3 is TGTGCCAGCAGTTTAATCCGGGGGCTGAGGACTGAAGCTTTCTTT. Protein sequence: CASSLIRGLRTEAFF.

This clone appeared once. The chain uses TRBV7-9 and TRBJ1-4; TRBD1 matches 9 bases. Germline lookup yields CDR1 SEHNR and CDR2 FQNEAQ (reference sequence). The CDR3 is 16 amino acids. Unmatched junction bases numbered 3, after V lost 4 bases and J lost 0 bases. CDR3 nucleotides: TGTGCCAGCAGCTCGGGACAGGGAACAACTAATGAAAAACTGTTTTTT. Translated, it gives CASSSGQGTTNEKLFF. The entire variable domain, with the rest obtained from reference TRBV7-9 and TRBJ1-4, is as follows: DTGVSQNPRHKITKRGQNVTFRCDPISEHNRLYWYRQTLGQGPEFLTYFQNEAQLEKSRLLSDRFSAERPKGSFSTLEIQRTEQGDSAMYLCASSSGQGTTNEKLFFGSGTQLSVL.

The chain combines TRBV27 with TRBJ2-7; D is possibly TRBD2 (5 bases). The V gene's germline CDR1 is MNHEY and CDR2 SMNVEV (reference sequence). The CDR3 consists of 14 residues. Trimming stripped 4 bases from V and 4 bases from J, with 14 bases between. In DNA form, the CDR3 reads TGTGCCAGCAGTTGGAGGACCGGATCGTACGAGCAGTACTTC. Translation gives CASSWRTGSYEQYF.

CDR3 DNA sequence: TGTGCCAGCAGCTTAGTTCGCGGACCTTCTGGAAACACCATATATTTT. Its protein product is CASSLVRGPSGNTIYF. This rearrangement joins TRBV11-2 to TRBJ1-3; no firm D call. Trimming removed 1 base from V and 1 base from J, with 11 bases in between. CDR3 size: 16 residues. CDR1 is SGHAT and CDR2 is FQNNGV in the germline V gene.

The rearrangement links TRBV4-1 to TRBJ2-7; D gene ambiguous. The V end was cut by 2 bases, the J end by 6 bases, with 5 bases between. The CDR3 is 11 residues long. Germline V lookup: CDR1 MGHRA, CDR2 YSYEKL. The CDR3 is CASSQFAEQYF. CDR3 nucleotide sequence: TGCGCCAGCAGCCAATTCGCCGAGCAGTACTTC.

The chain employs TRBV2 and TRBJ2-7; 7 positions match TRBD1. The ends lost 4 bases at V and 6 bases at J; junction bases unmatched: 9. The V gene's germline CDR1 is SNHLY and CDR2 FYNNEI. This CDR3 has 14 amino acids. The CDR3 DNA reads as TGTGCCAGCAGTGGGCGACAGGGATTGAGCGAGCAGTACTTC. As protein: CASSGRQGLSEQYF.

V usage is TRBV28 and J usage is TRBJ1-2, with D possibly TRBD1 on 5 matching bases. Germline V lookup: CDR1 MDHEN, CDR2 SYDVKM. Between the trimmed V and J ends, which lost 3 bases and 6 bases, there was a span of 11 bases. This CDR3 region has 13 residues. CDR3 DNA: TGTGCCAGCAGTTTCTCAGGGTCACATGGCTACACCTTC. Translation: CASSFSGSHGYTF.

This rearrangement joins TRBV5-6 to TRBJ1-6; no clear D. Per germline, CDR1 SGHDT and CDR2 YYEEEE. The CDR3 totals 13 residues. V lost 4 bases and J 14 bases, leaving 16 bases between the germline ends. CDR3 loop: CASSLGHLQSLHF. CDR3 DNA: TGTGCCAGCAGCCTCGGGCATCTTCAGTCCCTCCACTTT.

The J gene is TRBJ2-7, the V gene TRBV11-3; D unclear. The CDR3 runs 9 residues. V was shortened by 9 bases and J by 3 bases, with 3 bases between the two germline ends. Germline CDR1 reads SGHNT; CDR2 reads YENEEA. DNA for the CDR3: TGTGCCAGGGTCTACGAGCAGTACTTC. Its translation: CARVYEQYF. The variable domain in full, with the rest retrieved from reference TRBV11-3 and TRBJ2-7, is EAGVVQSPRYKIIEKKQPVAFWCNPISGHNTLYWYLQNLGQGPELLIRYENEEAVDDSQLPKDRFSAERLKGVDSTLKIQPAELGDSAVYLCARVYEQYFGPGTRLTVT.

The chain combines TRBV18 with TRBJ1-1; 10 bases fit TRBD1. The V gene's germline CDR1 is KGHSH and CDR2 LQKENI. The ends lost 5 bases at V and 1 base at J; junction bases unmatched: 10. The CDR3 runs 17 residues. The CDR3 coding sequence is TGTGCCAGCTCAAATCAAGGGGGACAGGGGCAGAACACTGAAGCTTTCTTT. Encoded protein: CASSNQGGQGQNTEAFF.

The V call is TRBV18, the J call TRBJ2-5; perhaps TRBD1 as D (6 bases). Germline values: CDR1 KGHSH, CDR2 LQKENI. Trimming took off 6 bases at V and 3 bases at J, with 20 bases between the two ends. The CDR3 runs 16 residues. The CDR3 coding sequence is TGTGCCAGCTCCCCCCTGGGGGCAGGAGGTGAAGAGACCCAGTACTTC. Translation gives CASSPLGAGGEETQYF.

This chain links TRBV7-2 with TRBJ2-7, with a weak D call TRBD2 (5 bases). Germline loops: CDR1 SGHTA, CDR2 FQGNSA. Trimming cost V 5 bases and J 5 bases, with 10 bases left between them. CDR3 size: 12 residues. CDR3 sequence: CASSSSGNEQYF. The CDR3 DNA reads TGTGCCAGCAGCAGCTCGGGAAACGAGCAGTACTTC.

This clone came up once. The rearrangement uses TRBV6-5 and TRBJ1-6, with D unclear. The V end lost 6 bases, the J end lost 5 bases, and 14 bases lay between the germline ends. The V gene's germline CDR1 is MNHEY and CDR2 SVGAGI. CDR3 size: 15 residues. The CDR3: CASSLWQPNNSPLHF. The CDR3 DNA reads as TGTGCCAGCAGCCTCTGGCAGCCCAATAATTCACCCCTCCACTTT.

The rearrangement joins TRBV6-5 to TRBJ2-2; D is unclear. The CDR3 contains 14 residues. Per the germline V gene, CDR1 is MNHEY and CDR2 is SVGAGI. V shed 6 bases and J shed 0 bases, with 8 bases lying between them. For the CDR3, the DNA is TGTGCCAGCAGGAAGGGCACGAACACCGGGGAGCTGTTTTTT. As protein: CASRKGTNTGELFF.

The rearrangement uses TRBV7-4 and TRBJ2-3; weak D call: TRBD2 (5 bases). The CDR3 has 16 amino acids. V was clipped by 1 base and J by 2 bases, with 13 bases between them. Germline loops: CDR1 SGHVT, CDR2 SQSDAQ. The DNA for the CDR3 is TGTGCCAGCAGCTTAGGGGGTAGCGCCCACACAGATACGCAGTATTTT. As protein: CASSLGGSAHTDTQYF.

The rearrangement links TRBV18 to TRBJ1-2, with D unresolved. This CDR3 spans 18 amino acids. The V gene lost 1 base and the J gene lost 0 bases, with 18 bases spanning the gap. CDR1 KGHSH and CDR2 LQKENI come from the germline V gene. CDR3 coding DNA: TGTGCCAGCTCACCACTTTACGGCAGTCAGTGGTCTAACTATGGCTACACCTTC. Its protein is CASSPLYGSQWSNYGYTF.

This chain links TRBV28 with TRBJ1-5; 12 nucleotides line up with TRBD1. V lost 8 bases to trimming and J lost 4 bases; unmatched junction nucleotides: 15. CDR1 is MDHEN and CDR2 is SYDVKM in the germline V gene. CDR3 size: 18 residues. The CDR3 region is CASATGTGGRIGNQPQHF. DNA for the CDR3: TGTGCCAGCGCAACCGGGACAGGGGGCCGGATCGGAAATCAGCCCCAGCATTTT.

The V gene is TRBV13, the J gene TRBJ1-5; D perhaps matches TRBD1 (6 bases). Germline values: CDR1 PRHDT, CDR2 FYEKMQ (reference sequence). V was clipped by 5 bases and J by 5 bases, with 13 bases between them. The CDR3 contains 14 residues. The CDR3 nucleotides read TGTGCCAGCAGCCTACAGGGTAATGATCAGCCCCAGCATTTT. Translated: CASSLQGNDQPQHF.

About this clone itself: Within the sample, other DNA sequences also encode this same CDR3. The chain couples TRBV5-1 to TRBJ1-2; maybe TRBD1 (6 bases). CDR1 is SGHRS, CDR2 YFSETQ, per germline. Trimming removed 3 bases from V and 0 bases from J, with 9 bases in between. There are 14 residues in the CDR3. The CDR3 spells CASSSRTANYGYTF. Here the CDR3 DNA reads TGCGCCAGCAGCTCCAGGACAGCTAACTATGGCTACACCTTC. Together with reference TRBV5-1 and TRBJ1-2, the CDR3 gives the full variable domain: KAGVTQTPRYLIKTRGQQVTLSCSPISGHRSVSWYQQTPGQGLQFLFEYFSETQRNKGNFPGRFSGRQFSNSRSEMNVSTLELGDSALYLCASSSRTANYGYTFGSGTRLTVV.

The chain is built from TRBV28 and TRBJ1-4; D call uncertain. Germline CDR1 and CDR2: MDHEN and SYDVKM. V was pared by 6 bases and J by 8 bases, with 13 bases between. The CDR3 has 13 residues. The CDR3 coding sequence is TGTGCCAGCAGCTGGACGGGGAGGGAAAAACTGTTTTTT. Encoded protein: CASSWTGREKLFF.

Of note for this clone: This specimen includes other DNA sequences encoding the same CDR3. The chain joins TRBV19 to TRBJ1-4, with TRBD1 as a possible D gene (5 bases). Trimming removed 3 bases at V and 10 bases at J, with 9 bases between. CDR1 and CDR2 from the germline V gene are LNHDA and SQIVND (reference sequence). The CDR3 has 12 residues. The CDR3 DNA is TGTGCCAGTAGTATTCGGGACGGAAAACTGTTTTTT. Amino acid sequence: CASSIRDGKLFF.

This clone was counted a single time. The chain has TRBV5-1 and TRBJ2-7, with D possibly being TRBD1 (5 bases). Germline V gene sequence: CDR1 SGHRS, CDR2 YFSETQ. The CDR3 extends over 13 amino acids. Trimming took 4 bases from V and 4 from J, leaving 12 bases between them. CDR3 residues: CASSQVQGYEQYF. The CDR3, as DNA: TGCGCCAGCAGCCAGGTGCAGGGTTACGAGCAGTACTTC.